Each of the 3 T cell receptor beta chains below was sequenced from the same sample in a study of blood T cell repertoires in COVID-19. The assay was immunoSEQ multiplex PCR, and TCRdb's table has in-frame clones only and misses some. The sample has more than 200,000 clones; around four fifths are singletons. Sequenced input: peripheral blood. The source of these receptors is a woman older than 75 with COVID-19, enrolled during active disease.

The chain is built from TRBV7-2 and TRBJ1-2, with D perhaps matching TRBD1 (6 bases). There are 13 residues in the CDR3. Trimming pared 5 bases from V and 7 bases from J, leaving 14 bases between. Germline-derived CDR1 and CDR2 are SGHTA and FQGNSA. CDR3 nucleotides: TGTGCCAGCAGCGCCCGGACAGCGAGTGGCTACACCTTC. Residues: CASSARTASGYTF.

The chain carries TRBV2 and TRBJ1-1, with D hard to call. Looked up from germline, CDR1 is SNHLY and CDR2 is FYNNEI. V was pared by 6 bases and J by 1 base, with 9 bases between. The CDR3 length is 13 residues. In nucleotides, the CDR3 is TGTGCCAGCAGCTTACTCCCGAACACTGAAGCTTTCTTT. Amino acid sequence: CASSLLPNTEAFF.

The chain carries TRBV19 and TRBJ1-2, with D uncertain. Trimming took off 0 bases at V and 8 bases at J, with 16 bases between the two ends. In germline, CDR1 is LNHDA, CDR2 SQIVND (reference sequence). This CDR3 has 15 amino acids. DNA for the CDR3: TGTGCCAGTAGTATAGAAGCGCCTCGGCCCGGAGGCTACACCTTC. Translation: CASSIEAPRPGGYTF.